Listed below are T cell receptor beta chains from one sample, sequenced in a study of shared clonotypes between healthy human individuals. TCRdb's table, derived via immunoSEQ multiplex PCR, lists solely in-frame clones and lacks some. Of roughly 1,800,000 clones listed, less than 95% are singletons. Sample: naive CD8+ T cells sorted from blood. The receptors stem from a man aged 18-30 years in good health. Each CDR3 is given with its conserved first and last residue. Fields, in order: CDR3 protein, CDR3 DNA, V gene, J gene, D gene. A D gene is named only where the DNA matches it firmly.

cdr3_aa: CASSPPGSGNTIYF
cdr3_nt: TGTGCCAGCTCACCACCGGGCTCTGGAAACACCATATATTTT
v_call: TRBV18
j_call: TRBJ1-3
d_call: .

cdr3_aa: CASSYLPGQLFSF
cdr3_nt: TGTGCCAGCAGTTACTTACCGGGACAGCTCTTTTCCTTC
v_call: TRBV6-5
j_call: TRBJ1-2
d_call: TRBD1

cdr3_aa: CASSQGFDFTYEQYF
cdr3_nt: TGCGCCAGCAGCCAAGGATTCGACTTTACCTACGAGCAGTACTTC
v_call: TRBV4-1
j_call: TRBJ2-7
d_call: .

cdr3_aa: CASSKSVTGTGFGYTF
cdr3_nt: TGTGCCAGCAGTAAAAGTGTGACCGGGACAGGGTTCGGCTACACCTTC
v_call: TRBV27
j_call: TRBJ1-2
d_call: TRBD1

cdr3_aa: CASSPGMGFPYEQYF
cdr3_nt: TGTGCCAGCAGTCCGGGGATGGGGTTTCCCTACGAGCAGTACTTC
v_call: TRBV27
j_call: TRBJ2-7
d_call: .

cdr3_aa: CASRSTGDYEQYF
cdr3_nt: TGTGCCAGCAGATCGACAGGGGACTACGAGCAGTACTTC
v_call: TRBV28
j_call: TRBJ2-7
d_call: TRBD1

cdr3_aa: CASGQGYEQYF
cdr3_nt: TGTGCCAGCGGTCAGGGCTACGAGCAGTACTTC
v_call: TRBV25-1
j_call: TRBJ2-7
d_call: .

cdr3_aa: CASIRTGGVETQYF
cdr3_nt: TGTGCCAGCATTCGAACCGGAGGGGTCGAGACGCAGTATTTT
v_call: TRBV27
j_call: TRBJ2-3
d_call: .

cdr3_aa: CASSPHPAMATHRYGYTF
cdr3_nt: TGTGCCAGCAGCCCCCATCCCGCTATGGCTACGCACCGCTATGGCTACACCTTC
v_call: TRBV2
j_call: TRBJ1-2
d_call: .

cdr3_aa: CASSLGRSYEQYF
cdr3_nt: TGTGCCAGCAGTTTGGGCAGATCCTACGAGCAGTACTTC
v_call: TRBV28
j_call: TRBJ2-7
d_call: .

cdr3_aa: CASSEGFEGTTYEQYF
cdr3_nt: TGTGCCAGCAGTGAAGGTTTCGAGGGGACGACCTACGAGCAGTACTTC
v_call: TRBV6-1
j_call: TRBJ2-7
d_call: .

cdr3_aa: CASSQEGLAGANVLTF
cdr3_nt: TGCGCCAGCAGCCAAGAGGGCCTAGCCGGGGCCAACGTCCTGACTTTC
v_call: TRBV4-1
j_call: TRBJ2-6
d_call: .

cdr3_aa: CASSQVGLYTGELFF
cdr3_nt: TGCGCCAGCAGCCAAGTCGGCCTTTACACCGGGGAGCTGTTTTTT
v_call: TRBV4-1
j_call: TRBJ2-2
d_call: .

cdr3_aa: CASSPRLAGAVGELFF
cdr3_nt: TGCGCCAGCAGCCCTAGACTAGCGGGAGCGGTCGGGGAGCTGTTTTTT
v_call: TRBV4-1
j_call: TRBJ2-2
d_call: TRBD2

cdr3_aa: CASSLDYNEQFF
cdr3_nt: TGTGCCAGCAGCTTAGATTACAATGAGCAGTTCTTC
v_call: TRBV7-9
j_call: TRBJ2-1
d_call: .

cdr3_aa: CASSDSGGLAGTYEQYF
cdr3_nt: TGTGCCAGTAGTGACTCTGGGGGACTAGCGGGAACCTACGAGCAGTACTTC
v_call: TRBV19
j_call: TRBJ2-7
d_call: TRBD2

cdr3_aa: CASSPENVREKLFF
cdr3_nt: TGTGCCAGCAGTCCTGAAAACGTCCGGGAAAAACTGTTTTTT
v_call: TRBV13
j_call: TRBJ1-4
d_call: .

cdr3_aa: CASSERLAGGTDTQYF
cdr3_nt: TGCGCCAGCAGCGAGCGACTAGCGGGGGGCACAGATACGCAGTATTTT
v_call: TRBV4-3
j_call: TRBJ2-3
d_call: TRBD2

cdr3_aa: CSVEDGGVGSEAFF
cdr3_nt: TGCAGCGTTGAAGATGGGGGTGTCGGTTCTGAAGCTTTCTTT
v_call: TRBV29-1
j_call: TRBJ1-1
d_call: .

cdr3_aa: CASSLYREADTQYF
cdr3_nt: TGTGCCAGCAGCTTATACAGGGAGGCAGATACGCAGTATTTT
v_call: TRBV13
j_call: TRBJ2-3
d_call: .

cdr3_aa: CASGSGTSGTETQYF
cdr3_nt: TGTGCTAGTGGTTCGGGGACTAGCGGGACCGAGACCCAGTACTTC
v_call: TRBV12-5
j_call: TRBJ2-5
d_call: TRBD2

cdr3_aa: CASSGLANTDTQYF
cdr3_nt: TGTGCCAGCAGTGGACTAGCAAATACAGATACGCAGTATTTT
v_call: TRBV2
j_call: TRBJ2-3
d_call: TRBD2

cdr3_aa: CASSAGTGYNEQFF
cdr3_nt: TGTGCCAGCAGCGCCGGGACAGGATACAATGAGCAGTTCTTC
v_call: TRBV5-6
j_call: TRBJ2-1
d_call: TRBD1

cdr3_aa: CATSRDLGTDDYYSPLHF
cdr3_nt: TGTGCCACCAGCAGAGATCTAGGGACAGACGATTATTATTCACCCCTCCACTTT
v_call: TRBV15
j_call: TRBJ1-6
d_call: TRBD1